Each of the 21 T cell receptor beta chains below was sequenced from the same sample in a study of T cells after posttransplantation cyclophosphamide. Cyclophosphamide on days +3 and +4 followed busulfan-fludarabine conditioning and a marrow graft. The method was immunoSEQ multiplex PCR; TCRdb's version includes in-frame clones alone and lacks a portion of them. This sample includes thousands of clones with no singletons; its ten biggest clones take up more than 9%. The specimen comprised PBMCs, sampled after allogeneic stem cell transplant with posttransplant cyclophosphamide. Source of these receptors: a female patient in her fifties who received an allogeneic stem cell transplant from a related donor, was CMV-positive, and had no GVHD. A share of the T cells may be of graft donor origin.

Ten or more counts support this clone. The rearrangement links TRBV28 to TRBJ1-1; the D is unclear. Trimming removed 5 bases at V and 4 bases at J, with 17 bases between. The CDR3 sequence is 15 residues long. Germline lookup yields CDR1 MDHEN and CDR2 SYDVKM. For the CDR3, the DNA is TGTGCCAGCAGTCCCGGTCACAGAGGGCTCACTGAAGCTTTCTTT. Its protein product is CASSPGHRGLTEAFF. Full variable domain (missing parts from reference TRBV28 and TRBJ1-1): DVKVTQSSRYLVKRTGEKVFLECVQDMDHENMFWYRQDPGLGLRLIYFSYDVKMKEKGDIPEGYSVSREKKERFSLILESASTNQTSMYLCASSPGHRGLTEAFFGQGTRLTVV.

This clone is medium-sized by share. The V call is TRBV2, the J call TRBJ2-1; TRBD2 matches 11 bases. From germline, CDR1 is SNHLY and CDR2 FYNNEI. The V segment lost 1 base and the J segment 7 bases; nucleotides outside the gene matches: 3. The CDR3 spans 15 residues. CDR3 region: CASSEERLAGNEQFF. CDR3 in DNA: TGTGCCAGCAGTGAAGAGAGACTAGCGGGGAATGAGCAGTTCTTC.

Many counts were recorded for this clone. The J gene is TRBJ2-7, the V gene TRBV7-2, with D perhaps given as TRBD1 or TRBD2 (7 bases each). Germline V CDR1 and CDR2: SGHTA, FQGNSA. The CDR3 totals 15 residues. V lost 1 base, J lost 3 bases, and 13 bases lay in between. This chain's CDR3 is CASSLGGGGGYEQYF. CDR3 DNA: TGTGCCAGCAGCTTAGGGGGAGGGGGCGGCTACGAGCAGTACTTC.

This clone was seen repeatedly, ten times or more. This chain connects TRBV12-3 or TRBV12-4 to TRBJ2-3; 9 bases align to TRBD2. Trimming removed 7 bases from V and 4 bases from J; junction bases left unmatched: 6. CDR3 length: 14 residues. This chain's CDR3 is CASNLGTSPDTQYF. The CDR3 coding sequence is TGTGCCAGCAACTTAGGGACTAGCCCAGATACGCAGTATTTT.

This clone was counted at least ten times. The rearrangement uses TRBV5-1 and TRBJ2-2, with 9 bases aligning to TRBD1. The length of the CDR3 is 18 residues. CDR1 is SGHRS, CDR2 YFSETQ, per germline. With V trimmed by 3 bases and J by 6 bases, 15 bases remained unmatched. Here the CDR3 reads CASSWWGPGTGNSGELFF. CDR3 DNA: TGCGCCAGCAGCTGGTGGGGCCCCGGGACAGGGAATTCCGGGGAGCTGTTTTTT.

By share, this clone counts as medium-sized (0.01 to 0.1%). Additional DNA sequences in this sample encode the identical CDR3. The chain has TRBV7-2 and TRBJ2-7; possibly TRBD1 for D (5 bases). CDR1 is SGHTA and CDR2 is FQGNSA in the germline V gene. The CDR3 totals 14 residues. Trimming removed 0 bases at V and 0 bases at J, with 6 bases between. CDR3 nucleotide sequence: TGTGCCAGCAGCTTAGCGGGGCGCTCCTACGAGCAGTACTTC. Its translation is CASSLAGRSYEQYF.

This clone was observed many times. V and J are TRBV2 and TRBJ2-2; 7 nucleotides align to TRBD1. J lost 5 bases, V lost 5 bases, and 2 bases had no gene match. Germline CDR1 SNHLY, CDR2 FYNNEI. The CDR3 length is 13 residues. CDR3 in amino acids: CASSTQGTGELFF. In DNA, the CDR3 is TGTGCCAGCAGTACACAGGGGACCGGGGAGCTGTTTTTT.

This clone was counted at least ten times. This rearrangement joins TRBV25-1 to TRBJ1-1; 8 nucleotides match TRBD1. From germline, CDR1 is MGHDK and CDR2 SYGVNS. V was clipped by 3 bases and J by 1 base; unmatched bases: 1. The CDR3 length is 14 residues. In nucleotides, the CDR3 is TGTGCCAGCAGTGACCAGGGGGCGAACACTGAAGCTTTCTTT. It is translated as CASSDQGANTEAFF.

This clone came up many times. This rearrangement joins TRBV4-2 to TRBJ1-1; 12 positions agree with TRBD1. Germline CDR1 is LGHNA and CDR2 is YNFKEQ. This CDR3 is built from 16 residues. Trimming took 2 bases from V and 8 from J; bases not matched to a gene: 9. The CDR3 loop is CASSQLSGGTGGEAFF. For the CDR3, the DNA is TGTGCCAGCAGCCAACTCTCGGGGGGGACAGGGGGCGAAGCTTTCTTT.

By sample share, this clone is medium-sized. The chain links TRBV6-1 to TRBJ2-1; D perhaps matches TRBD1 (5 bases). Trimming left V 10 bases short and J 5 bases short, with 12 bases between. CDR3 length equals 12 residues. Germline CDR1 and CDR2: MNHNS and SASEGT. The CDR3 region is CANLGLHNEQFF. The DNA for the CDR3 is TGTGCCAATTTGGGGCTTCACAATGAGCAGTTCTTC.

In its sample, this clone was seen many times. The V gene is TRBV9, the J gene TRBJ1-4, with a weak D call TRBD1 (5 bases). The CDR3 consists of 15 residues. Trimming left V 1 base short and J 3 bases short, with 10 bases between. Germline CDR1 is SGDLS and CDR2 is YYNGEE. Written as DNA, the CDR3 is TGTGCCAGCAGCGTATGGGGGGGAGCTAATGAAAAACTGTTTTTT. Its protein product is CASSVWGGANEKLFF.

This clone was counted many times. The chain joins TRBV5-1 to TRBJ2-3; a possible D gene is TRBD2 (6 bases). This CDR3 is 15 amino acids long. Trimming removed 2 bases at V and 0 bases at J, with 10 bases between. Germline CDR1 is SGHRS and CDR2 is YFSETQ. The CDR3: CASSFESGSTDTQYF. The DNA of the CDR3 is TGCGCCAGCAGCTTCGAAAGCGGGAGCACAGATACGCAGTATTTT.

This clone was found many times. This chain uses TRBV11-2 with TRBJ1-5, with D possibly being TRBD1 (6 bases). This CDR3 has 14 residues. CDR1 is SGHAT and CDR2 is FQNNGV in the germline V gene. Trimming left V 5 bases short and J 3 bases short, with 11 bases between. Here the CDR3 DNA reads TGTGCCAGCAGCCCGGACAGAAACAATCAGCCCCAGCATTTT. Its protein product is CASSPDRNNQPQHF.

This clone was found many times. The CDR3 nucleotides read TGCAGCGTTGTTGGGAGAGAAGCGGGAGGGCAAGAGACCCAGTACTTC. Translating it yields CSVVGREAGGQETQYF. J is TRBJ2-5 and V is TRBV29-1; 10 nucleotides match TRBD2. V trimming: 4 bases; J trimming: 2 bases; junction bases outside the gene matches: 10. The CDR3 is 16 amino acids. Germline lookup yields CDR1 SQVTM and CDR2 ANQGSEA.

This clone has at least ten counts. The chain is built from TRBV19 and TRBJ2-2; 8 nucleotides align to TRBD2. V gave up 3 bases and J gave up 6 bases; unmatched junction bases: 3. Germline CDR1 reads LNHDA; CDR2 reads SQIVND (reference sequence). This CDR3 contains 14 residues. This CDR3 reads CASSIGGGPGELFF. CDR3 sequence (DNA): TGTGCCAGTAGTATCGGCGGGGGGCCCGGGGAGCTGTTTTTT.

This clone was detected ten times or more. The CDR3 DNA reads TGTGCCACCAGTGACGCCGACAGTGGCTACACCTTC. It is translated as CATSDADSGYTF. The chain employs TRBV24-1 and TRBJ1-2, with D possibly being TRBD1 (5 bases). The CDR3 spans 12 residues. With 4 bases removed from V and 7 bases from J, the gap between germline ends came to 9 bases. Germline values: CDR1 KGHDR, CDR2 SFDVKD.

There are many counts of this clone. The genes are TRBV2 and TRBJ2-2; D is perhaps TRBD1 (5 bases). V lost 0 bases, J lost 9 bases, and 5 bases lay in between. Germline CDR1 reads SNHLY; CDR2 reads FYNNEI. CDR3 length: 12 residues. CDR3 amino acids: CASSEADRELFF. The CDR3 DNA follows: TGTGCCAGCAGTGAAGCGGACAGGGAGCTGTTTTTT.

Many counts were recorded for this clone. J is TRBJ1-5 and V is TRBV7-2; 10 bases are shared with TRBD1. V trimming: 1 base; J trimming: 5 bases; junction bases outside the gene matches: 2. CDR1 is SGHTA and CDR2 is FQGNSA in the germline V gene. The CDR3 length is 15 residues. Written as DNA, the CDR3 is TGTGCCAGCAGCTTAGGGACAGGGGGATATCAGCCCCAGCATTTT. This codes for CASSLGTGGYQPQHF. Drawing the rest from reference TRBV7-2 and TRBJ1-5, the complete variable domain is GAGVSQSPSNKVTEKGKDVELRCDPISGHTALYWYRQSLGQGLEFLIYFQGNSAPDKSGLPSDRFSAERTGGSVSTLTIQRTQQEDSAVYLCASSLGTGGYQPQHFGDGTRLSIL.

This clone was observed at least ten times. The J gene is TRBJ2-5, the V gene TRBV2; 11 positions match TRBD2. The CDR3 runs 15 residues. J was trimmed by 2 bases and V by 9 bases; bases with no gene match: 8. Germline CDR1 and CDR2: SNHLY and FYNNEI. Here the CDR3 reads CARDGTSGDQETQYF. The CDR3 DNA reads as TGTGCCAGAGACGGGACTAGCGGAGATCAAGAGACCCAGTACTTC.

This clone was seen ten or more times. J is TRBJ1-5 and V is TRBV5-4, with 10 bases fitting TRBD1. The germline CDR1 and CDR2 sequences are SGHNT and YYREEE (reference sequence). The CDR3 has 18 residues. V dropped 4 bases and J dropped 4; count of bases not matched to a gene: 14. The CDR3 spells CASSRTGGAFLGNQPQHF. The CDR3 DNA reads TGTGCCAGCAGCAGGACAGGGGGTGCGTTTTTAGGTAATCAGCCCCAGCATTTT.

This clone was counted at least ten times. The chain couples TRBV4-3 to TRBJ1-1, with D unclear. Trimming took off 5 bases at V and 1 base at J, with 11 bases between the two ends. The CDR3 extends over 14 amino acids. CDR1 is LGHNA and CDR2 is YSLEER in the germline V gene. The CDR3 region has the DNA TGCGCCAGCAGCTCAAGTTGGCAGAACACTGAAGCTTTCTTT. The encoded protein is CASSSSWQNTEAFF.